Listed below are T cell receptor beta chains from one sample, sequenced in a study of T-cell memory formation after mild COVID-19. TCRdb fed the 5' RACE reads into MiXCR, producing one record per CDR3 protein. In the table there are 280,000 or so distinct CDR3 sequences, around 17% of which are singletons. Sequenced sample: PBMCs or a T cell subset sorted from them (not recorded which). The receptors were gathered from a young man who had mild COVID-19 (a few samples of this study predate the infection). Cell type and time point are not known. Both conserved end residues are part of each CDR3. The D gene is left open where the match is weak. Rows may omit the clone size; those that give it use once, few, many or a size class.

d_call | clone_size | j_call | v_call | cdr3_length | cdr3_nt | cdr3_aa
TRBD1 | NA | TRBJ2-1 | TRBV7-2 | 14 | TGTGCCAGCAGCATGACAGGGGCTGGTAGTGAGCAGTTCTTC | CASSMTGAGSEQFF
NA | few | TRBJ2-1 | TRBV6-2/TRBV6-3 | 14 | TGTGCCAGCAGTTACTCGACCAGGGCCAATGAGCAGTTCTTC | CASSYSTRANEQFF
NA | many | TRBJ2-7 | TRBV5-1 | 14 | TGCGCCAGCAGCTTGGAGACTGCCTCCTACGAGCAGTACTTC | CASSLETASYEQYF
TRBD1 | NA | TRBJ1-5 | TRBV6-2/TRBV6-3 | 15 | TGTGCCAGCGGCGGGGACAGGGGTAGCAATCAGCCCCAGCATTTT | CASGGDRGSNQPQHF
NA | NA | TRBJ2-5 | TRBV2 | 13 | TGTGCCAGCAGTGAAGACTACCAAGAGACCCAGTACTTC | CASSEDYQETQYF
TRBD2 | NA | TRBJ2-1 | TRBV6-2/TRBV6-3 | 15 | TGTGCCAGCAGTTACGGGAGCGGGGGGCACAATGAGCAGTTCTTC | CASSYGSGGHNEQFF
NA | few | TRBJ2-7 | TRBV7-9 | 11 | TGTGCCAGCAGCTTATTAGTCGAGCAGTACTTC | CASSLLVEQYF
NA | NA | TRBJ2-1 | TRBV7-6 | 13 | TGTGCCAGCAGCTCACTAGCGACAGGGGAGCAGTTCTTC | CASSSLATGEQFF
NA | NA | TRBJ2-7 | TRBV7-9 | 10 | TGTGCCAGCAGCTCAGGGAGGCAGTACTTC | CASSSGRQYF
NA | NA | TRBJ1-5 | TRBV20-1 | 17 | TGCAGTGCCAGAAGACAGGCGCTACGCGGTGGCAATCAGCCCCAGCATTTT | CSARRQALRGGNQPQHF
NA | NA | TRBJ1-5 | TRBV29-1 | 12 | TGCAGCGTCATGGAGGGGGATCAGCCCCAGCATTTT | CSVMEGDQPQHF
NA | NA | TRBJ1-4 | TRBV25-1 | 12 | TGTGCCAGCAGTGATCTAACCGAAAAACTGTTTTTT | CASSDLTEKLFF
NA | few | TRBJ1-5 | TRBV20-1 | 15 | TGCAGTGCTGGGGGGGGGTGGAGCGGCAATCAGCCCCAGCATTTT | CSAGGGWSGNQPQHF
TRBD2 | few | TRBJ2-5 | TRBV7-3 | 16 | TGTGCCAGCAGCTTGGGACTAGCGGGACCAGGGGAGACCCAGTACTTC | CASSLGLAGPGETQYF
NA | NA | TRBJ1-3 | TRBV6-6 | 14 | TGTGCCAGCAGTAACCCAGGGTCTGGAAACACCATATATTTT | CASSNPGSGNTIYF
NA | NA | TRBJ2-5 | TRBV3-1 | 20 | TGTGCCAGCAGCCAACGGTTCGGCAGGGTCCGCCCGAAACTTGAAGAGAGACCAGACTTC | CASSQRFGRVRPKLEERPDF
NA | NA | TRBJ2-4 | TRBV4-1 | 15 | TGCGCCAGCAGCCATCTAGGTTTGGGCAAAAACATTCAGTACTTC | CASSHLGLGKNIQYF
TRBD2 | NA | TRBJ2-5 | TRBV9 | 17 | TGTGCCAGCAGCGTAGACGGTAGCGGGGGGCAGCAAGAGACCCAGTACTTC | CASSVDGSGGQQETQYF
TRBD2 | NA | TRBJ2-2 | TRBV4-2 | 16 | TGTGCCAGCAGCCAACCGGGACTAGCCCCTAGTGGGGAGCTGTTTTTT | CASSQPGLAPSGELFF
NA | many | TRBJ2-3 | TRBV12-3/TRBV12-4 | 14 | TGTGCCAGCAGGCTGAGTGTCAGCACAGATACGCAGTATTTT | CASRLSVSTDTQYF
NA | NA | TRBJ2-3 | TRBV18 | 14 | TGTGCCAGCTCAACTACAGGGACCACAGATACGCAGTATTTT | CASSTTGTTDTQYF
TRBD1 | few | TRBJ2-2 | TRBV10-3 | 16 | TGTGCCATCACCGCTGGGACAGGGCCGAACACCGGGGAGCTGTTTTTT | CAITAGTGPNTGELFF
TRBD2 | many | TRBJ2-1 | TRBV7-2 | 14 | TGTGCCAGCAGCCCAGTGGGCGGGGGGAATGAGCAGTTCTTC | CASSPVGGGNEQFF
NA | few | TRBJ2-1 | TRBV3-1 | 14 | TGTGCCAGCAGCCAAGATCGTGTGGGGGCGCGACGGTTCTTC | CASSQDRVGARRFF
TRBD1 | few | TRBJ2-3 | TRBV11-2 | 17 | TGTGCCAGCAGCTTAGCCGGAAGAGGACAGGGACGGGATACGCAGTATTTT | CASSLAGRGQGRDTQYF
NA | few | TRBJ1-4 | TRBV28 | 15 | TGTGCCAGCAGTTTATATTCGGGGATTAGTGAAAAACTGTTTTTT | CASSLYSGISEKLFF
TRBD1 | NA | TRBJ2-2 | TRBV30 | 18 | TGTGCCTCTAGTAGGGACAGGGGTTTCCGGGGTACCGCCGGGGAGCTGTTTTTT | CASSRDRGFRGTAGELFF
NA | few | TRBJ1-2 | TRBV2 | 16 | TGTGCCAGCAGTCGGGAGGGGGATTTCGCTAACTATGGCTACACCTTC | CASSREGDFANYGYTF
NA | NA | TRBJ1-2 | TRBV4-1 | 15 | TGCGCCAGCAGCCGAGTCCTGGACCCTACCGGGAGCTACACCTTC | CASSRVLDPTGSYTF
NA | few | TRBJ2-6 | TRBV5-6 | 16 | TGTGCCAGCAGCTTAGGAGTGAGCTCTGGGGCCAACGTCCTGACTTTC | CASSLGVSSGANVLTF
NA | NA | TRBJ2-3 | TRBV4-3 | 14 | TGCGCCAGCAGCCAAGATAGGGACGGAGATACGCAGTATTTT | CASSQDRDGDTQYF
TRBD1 | many | TRBJ1-5 | TRBV5-1 | 15 | TGCGCCAGCAGCTTGGGGGGACAGTTGGATCAGCCCCAGCATTTT | CASSLGGQLDQPQHF
NA | NA | TRBJ1-4 | TRBV5-1 | 14 | TGCGCCAGCAGCCGAGGGGTAACTAATGAAAAACTGTTTTTT | CASSRGVTNEKLFF
TRBD1 | NA | TRBJ1-1 | TRBV12-3/TRBV12-4 | 13 | TGTGCCAGCAAACAGGGGGGTAGCACTGAAGCTTTCTTT | CASKQGGSTEAFF
NA | NA | TRBJ1-5 | TRBV30 | 13 | TGTGCCTGGAGTGTACGGGGGGATCAGCCCCAGCATTTT | CAWSVRGDQPQHF
TRBD2 | NA | TRBJ2-1 | TRBV27 | 17 | TGTGCCAGCAGTTTAACCCTCCCGGGGGGGAGGTACAATGAGCAGTTCTTC | CASSLTLPGGRYNEQFF
NA | NA | TRBJ1-2 | TRBV6-6 | 11 | TGTGCCACCAACCATTTGAGCCCTCTCACCTTC | CATNHLSPLTF
NA | NA | TRBJ2-5 | TRBV12-3/TRBV12-4 | 13 | TGTGCCAGCAGTTCCCAGGGGTTGGGGACCCAGTACTTC | CASSSQGLGTQYF
TRBD1 | NA | TRBJ1-1 | TRBV24-1 | 15 | TGTGCCACCAGTGAGCGGACAGGGGGGTACACTGAAGCTTTCTTT | CATSERTGGYTEAFF
NA | NA | TRBJ1-6 | TRBV30 | 14 | TGTGCCTGGAGTGTACCCGGGGGCGAGCCACCCCTCCACTTT | CAWSVPGGEPPLHF
NA | few | TRBJ2-3 | TRBV7-2 | 15 | TGTGCCAGCAGCTTAGGCGGCACGGCAACAGCTACGCAGTATTTT | CASSLGGTATATQYF
TRBD1 | few | TRBJ1-3 | TRBV20-1 | 14 | TGCAGTGCTAGAGATGACAGGGTTGGAAACACCATATATTTT | CSARDDRVGNTIYF
NA | few | TRBJ2-5 | TRBV20-1 | 15 | TGCAGTGCTAGGGAGAACAGGGCGTTCGTGAAGACCCAGTACTTC | CSARENRAFVKTQYF
TRBD2 | many | TRBJ2-1 | TRBV20-1 | 17 | TGCAGTGCTACCCAAGTGCGCGGGGGGCCCGGATACAATGAGCAGTTCTTC | CSATQVRGGPGYNEQFF
TRBD1 | few | TRBJ2-3 | TRBV7-2 | 15 | TGTGCCAGCAGCTCGCGACAGGGGGGGGCAGATACGCAGTATTTT | CASSSRQGGADTQYF
NA | NA | TRBJ1-6 | TRBV9 | 15 | TGTGCCAGCAGCCCAAGGGGGGGAGGCAATTCACCCCTCCACTTT | CASSPRGGGNSPLHF
NA | many | TRBJ2-5 | TRBV5-1 | 15 | TGCGCCAGCAGCTTGGCGGCCAGGGCGGATGAGACCCAGTACTTC | CASSLAARADETQYF
TRBD1 | NA | TRBJ1-1 | TRBV20-1 | 13 | TGCAGTGCTGCACCCGGGACAGGGGGGCAAGCTTTCTTT | CSAAPGTGGQAFF
NA | NA | TRBJ1-2 | TRBV29-1 | 14 | TGCAGCGTCCAACGAGACACATCTAACTATGGCTACACCTTC | CSVQRDTSNYGYTF
NA | NA | TRBJ2-7 | TRBV18 | 13 | TGTGCCAGCTCACCAAGGATAGAATCCGAGCAGTACTTC | CASSPRIESEQYF
NA | NA | TRBJ2-2 | TRBV5-1 | 15 | TGCGCCAGCAGCTTGGCTGGAGTGAAGGCCGGGGAGCTGTTTTTT | CASSLAGVKAGELFF
NA | NA | TRBJ2-3 | TRBV20-1 | 16 | TGCAGTGCTAGAGATCACGGGGCTCTGGGCACAGATACGCAGTATTTT | CSARDHGALGTDTQYF